This is a list of T cell receptor beta chains from one sample in a study of blood T cells in healthy people across ages. TCRdb redid the calling of the 5' RACE reads with MiXCR, one entry per CDR3 protein. Here the sample spans around 1,700,000 distinct CDR3 sequences, approximately 28% being singletons. The sequenced sample consisted of blood. The receptors originated from a woman in her 30s in good health. Both conserved end residues are part of each CDR3. Fields, in order: V gene, CDR3 length, clone size, J gene, D gene, CDR3 protein, CDR3 DNA. D genes are given only for firm matches. Part of the rows lack a size; the others show once, few, many or a class for expanded clones.

TRBV18,14,once,TRBJ1-5,NA,CASSPGRVDQPQHF,TGTGCCAGCTCACCGGGAAGGGTTGATCAGCCCCAGCATTTT
TRBV12-3/TRBV12-4,14,few,TRBJ1-1,NA,CASSLTGDPLRAFF,TGTGCCAGCAGTTTAACAGGCGACCCTTTAAGGGCTTTCTTT
TRBV2,15,once,TRBJ2-1,TRBD2,CASSPISGGDNEQFF,TGTGCCAGCAGCCCCATTAGCGGGGGAGACAATGAGCAGTTCTTC
TRBV6-1,15,NA,TRBJ1-5,NA,CASSGRLAGNQPQHF,TGTGCCAGCAGCGGTCGGCTGGCCGGCAATCAGCCCCAGCATTTT
TRBV9,12,few,TRBJ1-4,NA,CASSAGHRKLFF,TGTGCCAGCAGCGCGGGACACCGAAAACTGTTTTTT
TRBV12-3/TRBV12-4,12,many,TRBJ2-5,NA,CASSRAQETQYF,TGTGCCAGCAGCAGGGCCCAAGAGACCCAGTACTTC
TRBV29-1,12,many,TRBJ1-2,NA,CSVRPQQGSYTF,TGCAGCGTTCGCCCACAACAGGGCAGCTACACCTTC
TRBV4-3,17,NA,TRBJ2-3,TRBD2,CASSQGLAGAGTDTQYF,TGCGCCAGCAGCCAGGGACTAGCGGGAGCAGGCACAGATACGCAGTATTTT
TRBV20-1,17,few,TRBJ1-5,NA,CSARDPDGRGGNQPQHF,TGCAGTGCTAGAGACCCTGACGGCAGGGGTGGCAATCAGCCCCAGCATTTT
TRBV10-2,12,NA,TRBJ1-1,NA,CAALRSRTEAFF,TGCGCCGCCTTAAGAAGTCGGACTGAAGCTTTCTTT
TRBV10-3,14,many,TRBJ2-1,TRBD2,CAIARGGLFDEQFF,TGTGCCATCGCACGGGGGGGCCTCTTCGATGAGCAGTTCTTC
TRBV7-9,12,NA,TRBJ2-7,NA,CASSLNDYEQYF,TGTGCCAGCAGCTTAAATGACTACGAGCAGTACTTC
TRBV7-2,16,NA,TRBJ2-5,TRBD2,CACSLDLAGGRETQYF,TGTGCCTGCAGCTTAGATCTAGCGGGAGGTCGGGAGACCCAGTACTTC
TRBV4-3,14,many,TRBJ2-7,NA,CASSQDTGSYEQYF,TGCGCCAGCAGCCAAGACACGGGGTCCTACGAGCAGTACTTC
TRBV19,15,NA,TRBJ2-6,NA,CANNRVRSGANVLTF,TGTGCCAACAACAGGGTTCGCTCTGGGGCCAACGTCCTGACTTTC
TRBV29-1,15,NA,TRBJ2-2,NA,CSVDAPDSNTGELFF,TGCAGCGTTGATGCACCCGACTCGAACACCGGGGAGCTGTTTTTT
TRBV15,15,many,TRBJ2-7,TRBD1,CATSRTTGLSYEQYF,TGTGCCACCAGCAGGACGACAGGGCTAAGCTACGAGCAGTACTTC
TRBV29-1,13,many,TRBJ2-5,NA,CSVQHRLIETQYF,TGCAGCGTTCAGCACAGGTTGATAGAGACCCAGTACTTC
TRBV3-1,15,NA,TRBJ2-1,TRBD2,CASSQEAGGFNEQFF,TGTGCCAGCAGCCAAGAAGCGGGAGGGTTCAATGAGCAGTTCTTC
TRBV20-1,13,many,TRBJ1-2,NA,CSARPTVDYGYTF,TGCAGTGCCCGCCCGACAGTAGACTATGGCTACACCTTC
TRBV5-1,13,few,TRBJ1-2,NA,CASRLGSERGYTF,TGCGCCAGCAGATTGGGGTCGGAGAGAGGCTACACCTTC
TRBV28,11,NA,TRBJ2-3,NA,CASGLLDTQYF,TGTGCCAGCGGTTTATTGGATACGCAGTATTTT
TRBV12-3/TRBV12-4,15,many,TRBJ2-5,TRBD2,CASSLARTSAETQYF,TGTGCCAGCAGTTTAGCAAGGACTAGCGCGGAGACCCAGTACTTC
TRBV9,14,NA,TRBJ1-2,NA,CASRGGPPVMGYTF,TGTGCCAGCAGGGGAGGGCCCCCCGTGATGGGCTACACCTTC
TRBV28,15,NA,TRBJ2-3,TRBD1,CASSFPRGRTDTQYF,TGTGCCAGCAGTTTCCCCAGGGGGCGCACAGATACGCAGTATTTT
TRBV9,15,NA,TRBJ2-1,NA,CASSLEAATGNEQFF,TGTGCCAGCAGCCTGGAGGCGGCAACGGGCAATGAGCAGTTCTTC
TRBV20-1,14,many,TRBJ2-3,TRBD1,CSARGDSITDTQYF,TGCAGTGCTAGAGGGGACAGTATAACAGATACGCAGTATTTT
TRBV30,16,few,TRBJ1-2,TRBD1,CAWSVPRTGGEFKYTF,TGTGCCTGGAGTGTACCTCGGACAGGGGGCGAGTTTAAGTACACCTTC
TRBV20-1,12,few,TRBJ2-3,NA,CSASDHTDTQYF,TGCAGTGCTAGCGACCACACAGATACGCAGTATTTT
TRBV7-2,15,NA,TRBJ1-1,NA,CASSLVRAQTLGAFF,TGTGCCAGCAGCTTAGTGCGGGCACAAACTCTGGGAGCTTTCTTT
TRBV5-1,17,NA,TRBJ1-4,TRBD1,CASSLSGQTSTNEKLFF,TGCGCCAGCAGCTTGTCGGGACAGACCTCAACTAATGAAAAACTGTTTTTT
TRBV7-9,14,many,TRBJ2-7,NA,CASSPPSRFSEQYF,TGTGCCAGCAGCCCCCCGTCCAGGTTTAGCGAGCAGTACTTC
TRBV7-8,17,few,TRBJ2-5,TRBD2,CANKGPSASGGEETQYF,TGTGCCAACAAGGGACCTAGCGCTAGCGGGGGAGAAGAGACCCAGTACTTC
TRBV2,13,few,TRBJ2-4,NA,CASSDLPTDEQYF,TGTGCCAGCAGTGATCTCCCGACAGATGAGCAGTACTTC
TRBV10-3,13,NA,TRBJ2-7,NA,CGIRGGKPGEQYF,TGTGGGATACGTGGAGGCAAACCGGGCGAGCAGTACTTC
TRBV6-6,17,NA,TRBJ1-3,NA,CASSYAGRAASGNTIYF,TGTGCCAGCAGTTACGCGGGCAGAGCGGCCTCTGGAAACACCATATATTTT
TRBV9,14,NA,TRBJ1-5,NA,CASSVGAGNQPQHF,TGTGCCAGCAGCGTAGGGGCAGGGAATCAGCCCCAGCATTTT
TRBV29-1,15,NA,TRBJ1-2,NA,CSASRRAGEDYGYTF,TGCAGCGCTTCCCGGCGGGCGGGGGAGGACTATGGCTACACCTTC
TRBV20-1,13,NA,TRBJ2-1,TRBD2,CSARGPSGHEQFF,TGCAGTGCTAGAGGCCCTAGCGGACATGAGCAGTTCTTC
TRBV18,15,NA,TRBJ1-5,TRBD1,CASSDRQGGNQPQHF,TGTGCCAGCTCAGACCGACAGGGGGGCAATCAGCCCCAGCATTTT
TRBV2,18,NA,TRBJ1-1,NA,CASSSPRRGLGRNTEAFF,TGTGCCAGCAGTTCCCCACGCAGGGGTTTGGGGAGGAACACTGAAGCTTTCTTT
TRBV3-1,16,few,TRBJ1-1,NA,CASSQITTGMNTEAFF,TGTGCCAGCAGCCAAATCACGACAGGAATGAACACTGAAGCTTTCTTT